Below, one T cell receptor beta chain is given with its context. The antigen remains unidentified. This sample was taken from a study of T cell repertoires in ileal Crohn's disease. For the study at large: The M6 sample came from neoterminal ileum during colonoscopy after surgery. Whole-study results and caveats: Endoscopic recurrence occurred in every patient whose clonality exceeded 26.8%. Within the first postoperative year, endoscopy came at median approximately 6.9 months.

Approximately 510 nanograms of biopsy DNA per sample underwent TCRB immunosequencing. TCRdb keeps only in-frame clones here, not all; method: immunoSEQ multiplex PCR. The sample lists about 60,000 clones, roughly 89% occurring once. Sample time point: neoterminal ileum biopsy at postoperative endoscopy, about 6 months after surgery. This CDR3 is built from 14 residues. Germline values: CDR1 WSHSY, CDR2 SAAADI. Trimming pared 6 bases from V and 1 base from J, leaving 9 bases between. Sequenced: ileal tissue. The source of this sequence is an adult with Crohn's disease. V and J are TRBV10-2 and TRBJ2-2; the D gene is possibly TRBD1 (5 bases). The CDR3 sequence: CASRDTLNTGELFF. CDR3 DNA sequence: TGCGCCAGCAGGGACACATTGAACACCGGGGAGCTGTTTTTT.